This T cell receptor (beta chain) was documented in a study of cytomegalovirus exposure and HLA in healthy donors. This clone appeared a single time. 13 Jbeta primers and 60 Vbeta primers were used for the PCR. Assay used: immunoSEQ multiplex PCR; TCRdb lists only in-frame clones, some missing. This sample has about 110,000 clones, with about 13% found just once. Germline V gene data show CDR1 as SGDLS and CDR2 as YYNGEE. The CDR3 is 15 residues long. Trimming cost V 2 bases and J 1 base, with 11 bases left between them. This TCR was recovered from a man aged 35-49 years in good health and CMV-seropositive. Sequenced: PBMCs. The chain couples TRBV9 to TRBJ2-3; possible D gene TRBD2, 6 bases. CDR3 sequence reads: CASSVLATRTDTQYF. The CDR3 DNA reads TGTGCCAGCAGCGTCCTAGCGACCCGCACAGATACGCAGTATTTT.